This T cell receptor (beta chain) was profiled in a study of blood T cells in healthy people across ages. V lost 0 bases to trimming and J lost 1 base, with 10 bases between them. This CDR3 region has 15 residues. Looked up from germline, CDR1 is SGDLS and CDR2 is YYNGEE. General study findings and limits: Unsorted PBMCs prevented conclusive naive versus antigen-experienced comparison. Age advanced and TCR beta diversity per million T cells fell, roughly linearly.

Concerning this clonotype: What it binds is unknown.

Using a J-beta primer mix together with a sample-barcoded 5' primer, a second PCR was run for roughly 6 to 11 cycles. MiXCR, run by TCRdb on the 5' RACE reads, gives a single entry per CDR3 protein. The sample has approximately 1.5 million distinct CDR3 sequences, around 36% seen once. The rearrangement joins TRBV9 to TRBJ2-5; no clear D. Sequencing was carried out using blood. The clonotype comes from a woman aged 25 to 39 in good health. The CDR3 sequence: CASSVVIGPQETQYF. CDR3 DNA sequence: TGTGCCAGCAGCGTAGTGATCGGCCCCCAAGAGACCCAGTACTTC.